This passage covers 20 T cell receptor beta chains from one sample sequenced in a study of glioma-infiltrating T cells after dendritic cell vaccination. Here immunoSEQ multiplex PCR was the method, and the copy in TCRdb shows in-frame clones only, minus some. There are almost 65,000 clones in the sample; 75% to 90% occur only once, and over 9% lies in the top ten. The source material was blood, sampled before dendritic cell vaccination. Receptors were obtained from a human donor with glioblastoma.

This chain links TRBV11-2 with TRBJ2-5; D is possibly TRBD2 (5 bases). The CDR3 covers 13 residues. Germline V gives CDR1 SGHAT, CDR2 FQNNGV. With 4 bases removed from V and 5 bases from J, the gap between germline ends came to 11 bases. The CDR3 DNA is TGTGCCAGCAGCTGGGCAGGCGGGGAGACCCAGTACTTC. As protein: CASSWAGGETQYF. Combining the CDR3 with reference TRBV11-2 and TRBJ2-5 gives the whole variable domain EAGVAQSPRYKIIEKRQSVAFWCNPISGHATLYWYQQILGQGPKLLIQFQNNGVVDDSQLPKDRFSAERLKGVDSTLKIQPAKLEDSAVYLCASSWAGGETQYFGPGTRLLVL.

In DNA, the CDR3 is TGTGCCAGCAGCCCTGCGGGGGCTTACAATGAGCAGTTCTTC. Its translation: CASSPAGAYNEQFF. The chain couples TRBV4-2 to TRBJ2-1; possibly TRBD2 for D (7 bases). CDR1 is LGHNA, CDR2 YNFKEQ, per germline. The CDR3 extends over 14 amino acids. V was cut by 4 bases and J by 4 bases, with 11 bases left in between.

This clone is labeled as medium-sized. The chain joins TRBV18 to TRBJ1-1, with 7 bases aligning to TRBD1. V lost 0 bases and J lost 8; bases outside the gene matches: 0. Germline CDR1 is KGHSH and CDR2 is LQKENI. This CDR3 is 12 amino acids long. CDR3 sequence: CASSPPGQEAFF. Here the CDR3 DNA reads TGTGCCAGCTCACCACCGGGACAGGAAGCTTTCTTT.

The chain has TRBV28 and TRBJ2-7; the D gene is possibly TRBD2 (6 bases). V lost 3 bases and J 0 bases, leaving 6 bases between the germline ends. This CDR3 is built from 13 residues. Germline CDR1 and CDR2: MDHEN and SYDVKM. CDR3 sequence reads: CASSLGGSYEQYF. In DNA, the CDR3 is TGTGCCAGCAGTTTGGGGGGCTCCTACGAGCAGTACTTC.

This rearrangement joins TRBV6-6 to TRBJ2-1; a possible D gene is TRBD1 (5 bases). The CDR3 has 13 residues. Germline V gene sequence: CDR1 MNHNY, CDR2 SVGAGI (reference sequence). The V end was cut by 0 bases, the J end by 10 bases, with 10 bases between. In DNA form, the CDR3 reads TGTGCCAGCAGTTACTCCCCCCGACAGGAGCAGTTCTTC. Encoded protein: CASSYSPRQEQFF.

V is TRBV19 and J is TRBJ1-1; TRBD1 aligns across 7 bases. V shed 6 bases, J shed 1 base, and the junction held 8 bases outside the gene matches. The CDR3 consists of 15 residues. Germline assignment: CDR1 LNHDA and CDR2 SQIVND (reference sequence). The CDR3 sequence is CASSLPQGGNTEAFF. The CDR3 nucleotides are TGTGCCAGTAGCCTTCCTCAGGGGGGGAACACTGAAGCTTTCTTT.

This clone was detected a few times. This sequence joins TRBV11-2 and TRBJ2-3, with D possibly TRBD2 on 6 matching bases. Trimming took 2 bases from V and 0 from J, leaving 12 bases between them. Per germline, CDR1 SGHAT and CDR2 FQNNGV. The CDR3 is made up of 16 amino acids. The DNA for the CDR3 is TGTGCCAGCAGCTTATTGACTAGACGGAGCACAGATACGCAGTATTTT. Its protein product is CASSLLTRRSTDTQYF.

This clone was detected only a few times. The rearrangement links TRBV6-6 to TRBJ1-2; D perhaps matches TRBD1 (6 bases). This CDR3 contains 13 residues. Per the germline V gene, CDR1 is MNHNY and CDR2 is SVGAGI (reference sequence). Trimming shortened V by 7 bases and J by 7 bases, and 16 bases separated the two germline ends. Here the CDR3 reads CASTTLGASGYTF. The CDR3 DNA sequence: TGTGCCAGCACCACACTGGGGGCCTCTGGCTACACCTTC.

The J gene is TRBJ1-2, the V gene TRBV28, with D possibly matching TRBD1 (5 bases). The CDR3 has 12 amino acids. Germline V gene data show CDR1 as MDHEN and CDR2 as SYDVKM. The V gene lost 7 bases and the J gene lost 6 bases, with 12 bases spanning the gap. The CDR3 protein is CASTEGGDGYTF. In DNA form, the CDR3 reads TGTGCCAGCACCGAAGGAGGGGATGGCTACACCTTC.

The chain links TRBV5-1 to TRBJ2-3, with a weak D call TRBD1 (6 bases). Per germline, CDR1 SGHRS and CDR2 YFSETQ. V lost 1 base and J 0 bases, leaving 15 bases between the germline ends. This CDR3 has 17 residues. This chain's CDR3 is CASSLSGTPGSTDTQYF. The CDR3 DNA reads TGCGCCAGCAGCTTGAGTGGGACACCAGGGAGCACAGATACGCAGTATTTT. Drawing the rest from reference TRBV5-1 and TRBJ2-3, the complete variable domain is KAGVTQTPRYLIKTRGQQVTLSCSPISGHRSVSWYQQTPGQGLQFLFEYFSETQRNKGNFPGRFSGRQFSNSRSEMNVSTLELGDSALYLCASSLSGTPGSTDTQYFGPGTRLTVL.

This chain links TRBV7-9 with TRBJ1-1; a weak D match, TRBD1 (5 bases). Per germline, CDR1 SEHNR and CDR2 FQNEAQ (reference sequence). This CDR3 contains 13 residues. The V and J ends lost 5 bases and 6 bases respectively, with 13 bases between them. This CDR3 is CASSPRQLAEAFF. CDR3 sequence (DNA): TGTGCCAGCAGCCCTCGACAGCTAGCTGAAGCTTTCTTT. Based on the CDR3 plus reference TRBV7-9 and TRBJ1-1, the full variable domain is DTGVSQNPRHKITKRGQNVTFRCDPISEHNRLYWYRQTLGQGPEFLTYFQNEAQLEKSRLLSDRFSAERPKGSFSTLEIQRTEQGDSAMYLCASSPRQLAEAFFGQGTRLTVV.

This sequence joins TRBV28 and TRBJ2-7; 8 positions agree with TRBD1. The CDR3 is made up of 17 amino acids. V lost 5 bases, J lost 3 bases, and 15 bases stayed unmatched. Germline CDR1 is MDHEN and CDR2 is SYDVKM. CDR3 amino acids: CASSTISTGEHYYEQYF. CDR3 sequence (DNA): TGTGCCAGCAGTACCATCTCGACAGGGGAACACTACTACGAGCAGTACTTC.

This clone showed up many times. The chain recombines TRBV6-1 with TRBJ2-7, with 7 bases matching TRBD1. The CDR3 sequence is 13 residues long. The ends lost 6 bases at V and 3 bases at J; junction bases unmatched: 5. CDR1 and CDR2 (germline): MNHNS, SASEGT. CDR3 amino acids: CASSHTGVYEQYF. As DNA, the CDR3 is TGTGCCAGCAGCCATACAGGGGTCTACGAGCAGTACTTC.

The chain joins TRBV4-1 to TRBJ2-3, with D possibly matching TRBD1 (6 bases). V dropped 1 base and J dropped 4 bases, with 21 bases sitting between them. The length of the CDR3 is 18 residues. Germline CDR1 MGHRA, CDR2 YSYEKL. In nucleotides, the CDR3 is TGCGCCAGCAGCCAAGCGCCGACAGGAATGGGGACCCCAGATACGCAGTATTTT. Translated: CASSQAPTGMGTPDTQYF.

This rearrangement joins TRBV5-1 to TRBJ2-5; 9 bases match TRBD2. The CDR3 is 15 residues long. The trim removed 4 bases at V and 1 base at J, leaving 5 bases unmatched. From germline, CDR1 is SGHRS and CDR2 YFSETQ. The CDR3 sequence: CASSAGLAFQETQYF. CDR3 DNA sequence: TGCGCCAGCAGCGCGGGACTAGCTTTCCAAGAGACCCAGTACTTC.

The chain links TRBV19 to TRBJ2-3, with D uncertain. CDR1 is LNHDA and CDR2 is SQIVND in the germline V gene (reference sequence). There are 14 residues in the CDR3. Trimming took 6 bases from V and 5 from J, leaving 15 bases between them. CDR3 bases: TGTGCCAGTAGCTCCCTCTTCAACTTAGATACGCAGTATTTT. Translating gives CASSSLFNLDTQYF.

The CDR3 loop reads CASSRQALYGYTF. The CDR3, as DNA: TGCGCCAGCAGTCGACAGGCCCTCTATGGCTACACCTTC. This rearrangement joins TRBV5-1 to TRBJ1-2; D may be TRBD1 (6 bases). CDR3 length equals 13 residues. The V end was cut by 5 bases, the J end by 4 bases, with 12 bases between. Germline CDR1 is SGHRS and CDR2 is YFSETQ.

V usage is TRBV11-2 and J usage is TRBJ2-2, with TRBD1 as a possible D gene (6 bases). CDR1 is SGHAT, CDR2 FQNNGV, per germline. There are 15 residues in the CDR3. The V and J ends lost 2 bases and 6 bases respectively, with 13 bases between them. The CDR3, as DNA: TGTGCCAGCAGCTTATCCGGCGAGGGGGCCGGGGAGCTGTTTTTT. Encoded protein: CASSLSGEGAGELFF. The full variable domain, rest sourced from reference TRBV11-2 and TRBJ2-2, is EAGVAQSPRYKIIEKRQSVAFWCNPISGHATLYWYQQILGQGPKLLIQFQNNGVVDDSQLPKDRFSAERLKGVDSTLKIQPAKLEDSAVYLCASSLSGEGAGELFFGEGSRLTVL.

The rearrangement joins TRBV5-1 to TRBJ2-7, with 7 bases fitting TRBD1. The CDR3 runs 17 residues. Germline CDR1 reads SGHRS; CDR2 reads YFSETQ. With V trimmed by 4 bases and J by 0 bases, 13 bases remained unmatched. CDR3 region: CASSAGRDSASSYEQYF. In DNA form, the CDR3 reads TGCGCCAGCAGCGCGGGTCGGGACAGCGCAAGCTCCTACGAGCAGTACTTC.

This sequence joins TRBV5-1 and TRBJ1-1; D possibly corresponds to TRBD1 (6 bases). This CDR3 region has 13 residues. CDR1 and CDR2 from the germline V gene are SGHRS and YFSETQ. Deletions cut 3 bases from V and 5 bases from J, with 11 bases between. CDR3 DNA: TGCGCCAGCAGCTCAACCCAGGGGACTGAAGCTTTCTTT. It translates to CASSSTQGTEAFF.